The entry below describes one TCR beta chain. Its antigen has not been determined. The input lacks base qualities; no much larger clone sits a single base away. The entry originates in a study of cytotoxic CD8 clonotypes in ibrutinib-treated CLL (dated by TCRdb to about 2021). General notes on the study: The cohort was composed of roughly ten relapsed/refractory and about 16 treatment-naive patients; IGHV unmutated status was identified in approximately 18 patients. Partial responses were observed in around 25 patients and complete responses in 2; after a median follow-up of around 68 months, remission was maintained in 14 patients and progression was observed in approximately 12. Samples at response were collected after a median of roughly 13 months of treatment, with a range of about 6 to 40 months. On average, each sample had about 250,000 productive templates and approximately 89,000 productive rearrangements. Longitudinal samples were obtainable from about 30% of the roughly 90 participants in the trial. Cryopreserved peripheral blood mononuclear cells were collected at three points: before therapy, at response, and at either sustained remission or disease progression. All remission and progressive disease samples were collected while patients were still receiving ibrutinib. What the research found in general, with its limitations: Sampling times were not matched between sustained-remission and progressing patients, and lymph node repertoires were not studied. Baseline clonality was found to be higher than that of age-matched healthy donors and was strongly correlated with circulating CD8+ T-cell counts. Clonality increased at ibrutinib response, stayed stable in sustained remission, and fell back toward baseline at progression. Public clonotypes were found to be uncommon and were observed to contract or remain stable during treatment; the increase in clonality was shown to reflect expansion of private clonotypes at ibrutinib response.

Each clonotype received, on average, 10x coverage in deep resolution sequencing performed on a MiSeq, where the target depth lay between 1 in 1 million and 1 in 200,000 T cells. TCR beta libraries were generated with the immunoSEQ hsTCRB Kit. The authors' pipeline ran thus. Data were analyzed with ImmunoSEQ Data Assistant and ImmunoSEQ Analyzer, with V, D and J genes assigned per IMGT definitions. Clonality, with values ranging from 0 to 1, was calculated as one minus the normalized Shannon entropy of productive rearrangement frequencies. Only overrepresented clonotypes making up at least 0.05% of the repertoire of each patient were included in the public clonotype analysis. Repertoires from around 13 age-matched healthy donors in immuneACCESS were used as clonality controls. TCRdb re-hosts the immuneACCESS table, in-frame sequences only. Its copies lack some clones; in the studies checked, an unresolved V gene accounts for under half of them, and the cause for the rest is not known. V, J and clone size derive from that table, while D and trimming were established from the DNA sequence. Recorded for this sample are 29,000 or so clones; 55% to 75% of them occurred a single time. The ten largest clones add up to about 53% of the sample.

The germline V gene encodes CDR1 KGHSH and CDR2 LQKENI. At the junction V is shortened by 5 bases and J by 4 bases; bases outside the gene matches: 12. Reading from cysteine to phenylalanine, the CDR3 counts 16 amino acids. CDR3 DNA is the only sequence kept; it has 48 bases, read in frame from the first base. This sample's time point label indicates: around 2 years on ibrutinib. For TCR beta library preparation, roughly 2.2 micrograms of genomic DNA were isolated from cryopreserved PBMCs. Longitudinal blood samples from CLL patients on ibrutinib monotherapy underwent high-throughput TCR beta sequencing. Patients were enrolled in a phase 2 open-label single-center ibrutinib monotherapy trial.

Rearrangement joined TRBV18 to TRBJ2-5, with 8 junctional bases fitting TRBD2. This TCR was sampled from a human donor with chronic lymphocytic leukemia. Sequenced here: PBMCs, sampled after 24 months of ibrutinib treatment. The sequenced DNA: TGTGCCAGCTCATCTCCAAGCGGGGGCGGAGGAGAGACCCAGTACTTC. This sequence encodes CASSSPSGGGGETQYF.